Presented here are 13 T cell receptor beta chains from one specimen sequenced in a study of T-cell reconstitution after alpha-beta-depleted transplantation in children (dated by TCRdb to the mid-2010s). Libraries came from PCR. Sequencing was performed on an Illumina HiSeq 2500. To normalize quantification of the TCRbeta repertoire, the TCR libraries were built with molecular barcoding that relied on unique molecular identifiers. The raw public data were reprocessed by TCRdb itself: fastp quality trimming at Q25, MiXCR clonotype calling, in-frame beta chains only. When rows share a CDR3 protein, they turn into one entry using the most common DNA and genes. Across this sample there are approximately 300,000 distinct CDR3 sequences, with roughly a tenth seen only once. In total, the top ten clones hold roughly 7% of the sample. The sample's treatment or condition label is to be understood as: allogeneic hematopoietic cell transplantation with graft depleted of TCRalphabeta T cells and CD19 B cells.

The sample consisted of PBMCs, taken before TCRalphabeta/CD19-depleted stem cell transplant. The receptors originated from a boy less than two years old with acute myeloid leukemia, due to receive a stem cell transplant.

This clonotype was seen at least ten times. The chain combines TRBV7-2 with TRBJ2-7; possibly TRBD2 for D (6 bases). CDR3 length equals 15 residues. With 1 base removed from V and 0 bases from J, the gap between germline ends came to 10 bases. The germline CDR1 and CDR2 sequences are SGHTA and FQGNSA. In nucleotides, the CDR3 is TGTGCCAGCAGCTTAGAAAGCGGGCTCTCCTACGAGCAGTACTTC. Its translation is CASSLESGLSYEQYF. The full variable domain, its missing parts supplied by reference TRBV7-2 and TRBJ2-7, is GAGVSQSPSNKVTEKGKDVELRCDPISGHTALYWYRQSLGQGLEFLIYFQGNSAPDKSGLPSDRFSAERTGGSVSTLTIQRTQQEDSAVYLCASSLESGLSYEQYFGPGTRLTVT.

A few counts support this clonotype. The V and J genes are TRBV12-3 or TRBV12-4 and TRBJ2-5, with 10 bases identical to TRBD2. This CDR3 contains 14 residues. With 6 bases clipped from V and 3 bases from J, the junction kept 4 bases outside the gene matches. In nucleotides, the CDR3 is TGTGCCAGCAGCCTCCTAGCGGGAGAAGAGACCCAGTACTTC. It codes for CASSLLAGEETQYF.

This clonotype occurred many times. The CDR3 sequence: CASRAGWGAEGNEQFF. The CDR3 DNA follows: TGCGCCAGCAGAGCCGGATGGGGGGCCGAGGGGAATGAGCAGTTCTTC. This chain joins TRBV5-1 and TRBJ2-1, with D perhaps TRBD1 or TRBD2 (6 bases each). This CDR3 comprises 16 residues. Germline V gene data show CDR1 as SGHRS and CDR2 as YFSETQ. Between the trimmed V and J ends, which lost 5 bases and 7 bases, there was a span of 22 bases.

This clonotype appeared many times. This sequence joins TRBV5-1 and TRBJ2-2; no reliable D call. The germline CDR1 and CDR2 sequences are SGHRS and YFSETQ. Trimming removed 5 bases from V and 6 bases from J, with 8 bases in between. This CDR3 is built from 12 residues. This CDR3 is CASRWLAGELFF. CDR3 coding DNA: TGCGCCAGCAGGTGGTTGGCCGGGGAGCTGTTTTTT.

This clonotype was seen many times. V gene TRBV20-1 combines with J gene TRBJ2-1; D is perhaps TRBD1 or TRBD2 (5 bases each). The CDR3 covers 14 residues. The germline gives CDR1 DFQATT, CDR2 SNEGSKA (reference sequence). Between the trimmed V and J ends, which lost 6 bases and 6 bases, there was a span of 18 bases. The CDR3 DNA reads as TGCAGTGCCCGCGCCGGGGCCTTTCGCAATGAGCAGTTCTTC. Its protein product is CSARAGAFRNEQFF.

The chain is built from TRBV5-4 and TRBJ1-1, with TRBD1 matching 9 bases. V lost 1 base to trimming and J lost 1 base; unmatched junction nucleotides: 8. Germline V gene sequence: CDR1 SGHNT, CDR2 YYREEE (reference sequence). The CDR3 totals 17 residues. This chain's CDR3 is CASSLSWDRAWNTEAFF. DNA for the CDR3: TGTGCCAGCAGCTTGTCTTGGGACAGGGCTTGGAACACTGAAGCTTTCTTT.

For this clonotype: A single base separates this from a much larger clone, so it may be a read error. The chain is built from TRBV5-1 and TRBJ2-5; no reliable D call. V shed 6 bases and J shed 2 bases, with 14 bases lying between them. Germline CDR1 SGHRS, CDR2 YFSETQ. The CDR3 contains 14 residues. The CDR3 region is CASKGWPGQETQYF. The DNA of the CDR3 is TGCGCCAGCAAAGGATGGCCAGGACAAGAGACCCAGTACTTC.

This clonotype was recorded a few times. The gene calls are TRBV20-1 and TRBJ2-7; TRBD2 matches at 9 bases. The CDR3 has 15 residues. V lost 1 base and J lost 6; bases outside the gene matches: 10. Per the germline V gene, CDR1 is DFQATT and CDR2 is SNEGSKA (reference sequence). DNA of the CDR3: TGCAGTGCTAGAGTAGCGGGGGCCTATTCAGGCGAGCAGTACTTC. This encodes CSARVAGAYSGEQYF.

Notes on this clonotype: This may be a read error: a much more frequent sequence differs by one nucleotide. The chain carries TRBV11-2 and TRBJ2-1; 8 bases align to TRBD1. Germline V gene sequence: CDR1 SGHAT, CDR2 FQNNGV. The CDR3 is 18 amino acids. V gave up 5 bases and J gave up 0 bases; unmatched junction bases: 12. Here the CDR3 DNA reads TGTGCCAGCAGCCTTGGTAGGACAGGGAACAGCTCCTACAATGAGCAGTTCTTC. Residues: CASSLGRTGNSSYNEQFF.

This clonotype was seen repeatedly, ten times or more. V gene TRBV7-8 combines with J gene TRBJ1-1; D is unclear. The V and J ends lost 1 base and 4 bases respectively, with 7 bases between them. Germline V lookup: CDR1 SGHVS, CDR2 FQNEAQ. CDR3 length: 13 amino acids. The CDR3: CASSLGDSTEAFF. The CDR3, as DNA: TGTGCCAGCAGCTTAGGGGATAGCACTGAAGCTTTCTTT. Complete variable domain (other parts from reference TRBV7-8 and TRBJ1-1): GAGVSQSPRYKVAKRGQDVALRCDPISGHVSLFWYQQALGQGPEFLTYFQNEAQLDKSGLPSDRFFAERPEGSVSTLKIQRTQQEDSAVYLCASSLGDSTEAFFGQGTRLTVV.

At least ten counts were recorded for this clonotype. CDR3 nucleotide sequence: TGCGCCAGCAGCCAAGCACGTATGGAGACCCAGTACTTC. Its protein product is CASSQARMETQYF. V and J are TRBV4-1 and TRBJ2-5; D not certain. Germline CDR1 MGHRA, CDR2 YSYEKL. Trimming pared 1 base from V and 5 bases from J, leaving 8 bases between. This CDR3 has 13 amino acids.

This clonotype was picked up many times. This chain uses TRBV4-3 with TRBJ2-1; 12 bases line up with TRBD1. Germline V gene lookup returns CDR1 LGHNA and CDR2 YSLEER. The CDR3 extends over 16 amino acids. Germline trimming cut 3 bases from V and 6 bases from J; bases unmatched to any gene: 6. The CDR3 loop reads CASSQGQGATSNEQFF. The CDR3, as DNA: TGCGCCAGCAGCCAGGGACAGGGGGCGACATCCAATGAGCAGTTCTTC.

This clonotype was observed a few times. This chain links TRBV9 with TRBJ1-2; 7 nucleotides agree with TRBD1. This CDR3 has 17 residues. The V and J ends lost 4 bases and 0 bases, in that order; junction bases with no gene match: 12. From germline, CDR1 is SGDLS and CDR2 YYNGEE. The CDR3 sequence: CASSPGPGQPSNYGYTF. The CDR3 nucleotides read TGTGCCAGCAGCCCCGGGCCGGGACAGCCTTCTAACTATGGCTACACCTTC.